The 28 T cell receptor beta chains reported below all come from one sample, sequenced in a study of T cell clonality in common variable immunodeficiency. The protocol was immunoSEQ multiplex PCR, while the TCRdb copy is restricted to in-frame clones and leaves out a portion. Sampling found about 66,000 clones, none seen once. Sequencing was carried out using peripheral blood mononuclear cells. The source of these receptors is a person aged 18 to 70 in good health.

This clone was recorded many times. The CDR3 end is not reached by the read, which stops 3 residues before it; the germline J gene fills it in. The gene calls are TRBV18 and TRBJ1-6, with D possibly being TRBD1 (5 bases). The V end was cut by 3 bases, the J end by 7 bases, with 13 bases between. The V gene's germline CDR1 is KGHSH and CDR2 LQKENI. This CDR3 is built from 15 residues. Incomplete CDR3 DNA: TGTGCCAGCTCACCGGGGCAGGCCCGAAATTCACCC. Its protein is CASSPGQARNSP. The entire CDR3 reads CASSPGQARNSPLHF.

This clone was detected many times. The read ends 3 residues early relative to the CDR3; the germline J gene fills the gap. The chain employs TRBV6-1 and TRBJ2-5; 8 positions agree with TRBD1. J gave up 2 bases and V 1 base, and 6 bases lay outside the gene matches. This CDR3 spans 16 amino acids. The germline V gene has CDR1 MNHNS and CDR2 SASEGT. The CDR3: CASSEETGTGQETQYF. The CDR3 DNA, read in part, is TGTGCCAGCAGTGAAGAGACCGGGACAGGACAAGAGACC.

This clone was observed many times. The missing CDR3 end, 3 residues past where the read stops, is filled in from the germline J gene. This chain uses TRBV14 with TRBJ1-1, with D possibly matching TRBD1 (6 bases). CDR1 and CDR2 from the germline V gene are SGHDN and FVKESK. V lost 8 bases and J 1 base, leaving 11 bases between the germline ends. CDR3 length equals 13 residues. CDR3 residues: CASAGQTNTEAFF. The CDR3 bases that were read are TGTGCCAGCGCTGGACAGACGAACACTGAA.

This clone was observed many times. The CDR3 here is CASSPRTGATNTEAFF. CDR3 DNA (partial): TGTGCCAGCAGCCCCCGGACAGGGGCTACGAACACTGAA. The gene calls are TRBV7-6 and TRBJ1-1, with 9 nucleotides matching TRBD1. The read falls 3 residues short of the CDR3 end, and the missing part is taken from the germline J gene. The CDR3 is made up of 16 amino acids. With V trimmed by 5 bases and J by 1 base, 8 bases remained unmatched. CDR1 and CDR2 from the germline V gene are SGHVS and FNYEAQ.

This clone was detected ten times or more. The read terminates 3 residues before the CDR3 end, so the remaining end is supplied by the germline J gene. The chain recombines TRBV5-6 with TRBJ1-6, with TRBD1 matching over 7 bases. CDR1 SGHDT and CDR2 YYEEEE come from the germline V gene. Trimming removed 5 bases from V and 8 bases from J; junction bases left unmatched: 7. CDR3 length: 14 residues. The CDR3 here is CASRTTGWDSPLHF. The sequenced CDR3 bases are TGTGCCAGCAGAACGACAGGGTGGGATTCACCC.

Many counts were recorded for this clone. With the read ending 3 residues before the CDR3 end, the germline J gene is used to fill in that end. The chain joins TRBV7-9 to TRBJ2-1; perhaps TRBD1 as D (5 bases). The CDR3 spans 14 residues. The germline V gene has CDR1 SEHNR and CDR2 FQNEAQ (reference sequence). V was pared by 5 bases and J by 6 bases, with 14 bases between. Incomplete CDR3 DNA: TGTGCCAGCAGCGTCCAGGGATACGGCAATGAG. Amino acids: CASSVQGYGNE. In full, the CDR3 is CASSVQGYGNEQFF.

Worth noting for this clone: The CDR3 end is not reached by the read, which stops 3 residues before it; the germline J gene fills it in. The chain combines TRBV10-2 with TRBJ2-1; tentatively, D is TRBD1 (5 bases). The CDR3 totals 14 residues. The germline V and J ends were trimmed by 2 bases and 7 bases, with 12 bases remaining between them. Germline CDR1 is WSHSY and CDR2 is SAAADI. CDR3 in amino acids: CASSETGRWNEQFF. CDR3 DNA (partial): TGCGCCAGCAGTGAGACAGGTCGTTGGAATGAG.

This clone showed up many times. The CDR3 spells CASSFGGQTYEQYF. The DNA read from the CDR3 is TGCGCCAGCAGCTTTGGGGGACAGACCTACGAG. The chain recombines TRBV5-1 with TRBJ2-7; 7 bases are shared with TRBD1. The CDR3 end is not reached by the read, which stops 3 residues before it; the germline J gene fills it in. V shed 2 bases, J shed 2 bases, and the junction held 4 bases outside the gene matches. The CDR3 is 14 residues long. CDR1 is SGHRS and CDR2 is YFSETQ in the germline V gene.

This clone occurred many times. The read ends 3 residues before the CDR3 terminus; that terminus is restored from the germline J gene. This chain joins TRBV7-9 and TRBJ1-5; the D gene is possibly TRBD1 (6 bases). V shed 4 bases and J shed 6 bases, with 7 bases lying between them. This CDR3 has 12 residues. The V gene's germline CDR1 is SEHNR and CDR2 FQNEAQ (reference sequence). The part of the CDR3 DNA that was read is TGTGCCAGCAGCTCGGACAGTCAGCCC. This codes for CASSSDSQP. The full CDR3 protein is CASSSDSQPQHF.

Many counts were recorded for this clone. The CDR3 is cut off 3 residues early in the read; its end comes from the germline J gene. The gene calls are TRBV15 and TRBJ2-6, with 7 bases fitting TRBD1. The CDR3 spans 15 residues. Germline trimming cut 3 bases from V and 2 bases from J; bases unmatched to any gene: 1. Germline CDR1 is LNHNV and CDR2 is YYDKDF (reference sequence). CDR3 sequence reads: CATSSDRAGANVLTF. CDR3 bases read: TGTGCCACCAGCAGTGACAGGGCTGGGGCCAACGTC.

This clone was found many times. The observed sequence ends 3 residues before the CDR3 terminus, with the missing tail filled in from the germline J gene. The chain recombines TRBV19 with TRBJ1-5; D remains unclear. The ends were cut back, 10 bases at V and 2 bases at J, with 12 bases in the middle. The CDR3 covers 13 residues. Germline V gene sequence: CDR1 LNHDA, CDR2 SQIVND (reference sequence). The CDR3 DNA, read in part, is TGTGCCACAGGCCAGAGGGGCAATCAGCCC. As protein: CATGQRGNQP. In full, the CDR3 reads CATGQRGNQPQHF.

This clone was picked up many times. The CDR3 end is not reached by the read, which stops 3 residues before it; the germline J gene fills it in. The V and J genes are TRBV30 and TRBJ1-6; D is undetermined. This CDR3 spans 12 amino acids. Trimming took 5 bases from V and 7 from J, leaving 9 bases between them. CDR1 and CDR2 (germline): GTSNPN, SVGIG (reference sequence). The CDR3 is CAWDRANSPLHF. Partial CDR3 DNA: TGTGCCTGGGATAGAGCCAATTCACCC.

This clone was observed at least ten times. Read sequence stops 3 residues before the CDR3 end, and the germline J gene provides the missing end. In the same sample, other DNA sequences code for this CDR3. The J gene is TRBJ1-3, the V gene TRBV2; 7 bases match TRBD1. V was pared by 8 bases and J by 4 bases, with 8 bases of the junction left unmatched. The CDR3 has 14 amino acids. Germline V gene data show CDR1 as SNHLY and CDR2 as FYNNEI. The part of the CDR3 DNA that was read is TGTGCCAGCGCCACAGGGGTTGGCGGAAACACC. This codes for CASATGVGGNT. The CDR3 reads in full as CASATGVGGNTIYF.

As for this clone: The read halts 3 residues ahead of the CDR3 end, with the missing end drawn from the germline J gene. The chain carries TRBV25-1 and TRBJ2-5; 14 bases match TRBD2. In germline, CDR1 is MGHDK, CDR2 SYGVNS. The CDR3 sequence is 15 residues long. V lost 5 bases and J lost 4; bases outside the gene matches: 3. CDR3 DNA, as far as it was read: TGTGCCAGCAGTCTGGGACTAGCGGGAGCAGAGACC. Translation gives CASSLGLAGAET. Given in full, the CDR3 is CASSLGLAGAETQYF.

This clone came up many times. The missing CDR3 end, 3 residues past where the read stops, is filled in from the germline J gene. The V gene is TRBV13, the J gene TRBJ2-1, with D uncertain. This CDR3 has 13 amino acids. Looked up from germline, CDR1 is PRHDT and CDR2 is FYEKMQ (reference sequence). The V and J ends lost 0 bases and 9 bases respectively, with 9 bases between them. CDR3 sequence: CASSLGGQAEQFF. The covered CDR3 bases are TGTGCCAGCAGCTTAGGAGGGCAGGCTGAG. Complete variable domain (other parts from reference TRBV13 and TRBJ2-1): AAGVIQSPRHLIKEKRETATLKCYPIPRHDTVYWYQQGPGQDPQFLISFYEKMQSDKGSIPDRFSAQQFSDYHSELNMSSLELGDSALYFCASSLGGQAEQFFGPGTRLTVL.

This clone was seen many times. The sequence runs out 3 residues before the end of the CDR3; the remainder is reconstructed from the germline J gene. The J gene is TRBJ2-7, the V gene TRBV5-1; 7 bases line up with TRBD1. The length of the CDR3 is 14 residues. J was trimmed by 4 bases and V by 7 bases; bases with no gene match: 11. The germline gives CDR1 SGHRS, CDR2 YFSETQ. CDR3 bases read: TGCGCCAGCGGCGAGTCCACAGGGGTTTACGAG. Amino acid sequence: CASGESTGVYE. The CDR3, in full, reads CASGESTGVYEQYF.

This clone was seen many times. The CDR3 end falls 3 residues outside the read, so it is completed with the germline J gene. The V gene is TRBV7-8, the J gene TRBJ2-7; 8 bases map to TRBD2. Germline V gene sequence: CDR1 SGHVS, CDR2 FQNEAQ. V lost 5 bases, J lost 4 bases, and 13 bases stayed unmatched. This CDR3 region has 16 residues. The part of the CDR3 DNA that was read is TGTGCCAGCAGCACTTCGCCGGGGACTAGGGTTTACGAG. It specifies CASSTSPGTRVYE. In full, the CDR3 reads CASSTSPGTRVYEQYF.

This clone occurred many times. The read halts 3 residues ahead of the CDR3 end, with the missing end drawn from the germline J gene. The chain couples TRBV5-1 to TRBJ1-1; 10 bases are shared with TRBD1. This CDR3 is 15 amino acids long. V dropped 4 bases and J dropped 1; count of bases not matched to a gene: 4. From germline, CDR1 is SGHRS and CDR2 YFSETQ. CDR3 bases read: TGCGCCAGCAGCCCAAGACAGGGGGCGAACACTGAA. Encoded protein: CASSPRQGANTE. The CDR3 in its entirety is CASSPRQGANTEAFF.

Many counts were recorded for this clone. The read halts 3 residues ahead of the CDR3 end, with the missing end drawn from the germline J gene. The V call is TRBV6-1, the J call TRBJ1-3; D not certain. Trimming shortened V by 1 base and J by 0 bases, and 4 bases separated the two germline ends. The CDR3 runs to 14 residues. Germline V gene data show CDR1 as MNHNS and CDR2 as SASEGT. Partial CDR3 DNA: TGTGCCAGCAGTGAAGAAGCCTCTGGAAACACC. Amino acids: CASSEEASGNT. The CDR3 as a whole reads CASSEEASGNTIYF.

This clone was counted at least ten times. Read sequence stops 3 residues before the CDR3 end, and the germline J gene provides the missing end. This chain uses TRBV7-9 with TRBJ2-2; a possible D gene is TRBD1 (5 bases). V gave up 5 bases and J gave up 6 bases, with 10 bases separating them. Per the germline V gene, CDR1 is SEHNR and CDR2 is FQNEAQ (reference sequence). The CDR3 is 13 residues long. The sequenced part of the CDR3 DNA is TGTGCCAGCAGCCCTGGGGCCGCCGGGGAG. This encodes CASSPGAAGE. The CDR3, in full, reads CASSPGAAGELFF.

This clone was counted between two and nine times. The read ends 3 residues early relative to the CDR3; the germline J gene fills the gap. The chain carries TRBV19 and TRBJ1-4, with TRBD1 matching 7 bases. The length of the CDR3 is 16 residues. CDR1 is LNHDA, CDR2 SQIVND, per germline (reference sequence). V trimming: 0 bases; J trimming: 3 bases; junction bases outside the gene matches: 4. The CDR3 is CASSIDAGTANEKLFF. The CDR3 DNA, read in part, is TGTGCCAGTAGTATAGATGCCGGGACAGCTAATGAAAAA. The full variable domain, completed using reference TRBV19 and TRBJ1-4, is DGGITQSPKYLFRKEGQNVTLSCEQNLNHDAMYWYRQDPGQGLRLIYYSQIVNDFQKGDIAEGYSVSREKKESFPLTVTSAQKNPTAFYLCASSIDAGTANEKLFFGSGTQLSVL.

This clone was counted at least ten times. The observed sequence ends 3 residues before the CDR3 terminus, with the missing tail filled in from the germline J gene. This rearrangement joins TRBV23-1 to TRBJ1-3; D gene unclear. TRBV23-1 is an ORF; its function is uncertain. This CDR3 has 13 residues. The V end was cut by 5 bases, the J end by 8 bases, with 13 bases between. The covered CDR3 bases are TGCGCCAGCAGTTCCCCCCCACTAGACACC. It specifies CASSSPPLDT. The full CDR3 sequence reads CASSSPPLDTIYF.

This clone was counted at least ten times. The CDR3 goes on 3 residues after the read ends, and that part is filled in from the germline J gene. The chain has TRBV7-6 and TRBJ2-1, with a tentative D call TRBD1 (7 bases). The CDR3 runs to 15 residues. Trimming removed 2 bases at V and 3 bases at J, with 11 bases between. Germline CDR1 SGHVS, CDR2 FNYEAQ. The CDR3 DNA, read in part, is TGTGCCAGCAGCTTAAGCAGGGGGGTCTACAATGAG. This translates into CASSLSRGVYNE. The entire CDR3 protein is CASSLSRGVYNEQFF.

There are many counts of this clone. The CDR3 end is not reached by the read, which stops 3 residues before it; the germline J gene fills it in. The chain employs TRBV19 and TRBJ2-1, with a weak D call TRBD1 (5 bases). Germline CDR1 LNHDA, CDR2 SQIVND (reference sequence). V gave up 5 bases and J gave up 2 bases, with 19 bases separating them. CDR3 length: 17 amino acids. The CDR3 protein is CASSASRETTTYNEQFF. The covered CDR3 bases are TGTGCCAGTAGTGCCTCCAGGGAAACTACCACCTACAATGAG. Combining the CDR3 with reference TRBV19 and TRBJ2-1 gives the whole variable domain DGGITQSPKYLFRKEGQNVTLSCEQNLNHDAMYWYRQDPGQGLRLIYYSQIVNDFQKGDIAEGYSVSREKKESFPLTVTSAQKNPTAFYLCASSASRETTTYNEQFFGPGTRLTVL.

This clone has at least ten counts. The CDR3 loop reads CASSPVVGPDNEQFF. The DNA read from the CDR3 is TGTGCCAGCAGCCCCGTAGTGGGGCCGGACAATGAG. The chain recombines TRBV7-9 with TRBJ2-1; a weak D match, TRBD1 (5 bases). The sequenced fragment ends 3 residues before the CDR3 boundary, so the rest is inferred from the germline J gene. The length of the CDR3 is 15 residues. From germline, CDR1 is SEHNR and CDR2 FQNEAQ (reference sequence). Deletions cut 5 bases from V and 5 bases from J, with 16 bases between.

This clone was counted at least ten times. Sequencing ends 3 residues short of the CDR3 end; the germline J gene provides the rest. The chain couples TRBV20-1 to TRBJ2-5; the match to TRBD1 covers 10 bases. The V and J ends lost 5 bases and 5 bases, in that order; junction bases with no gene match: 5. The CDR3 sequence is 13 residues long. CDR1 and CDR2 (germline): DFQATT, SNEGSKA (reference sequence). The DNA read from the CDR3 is TGCAGTGCTGACGGGACAGGGGCGGAGACC. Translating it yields CSADGTGAET. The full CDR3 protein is CSADGTGAETQYF.

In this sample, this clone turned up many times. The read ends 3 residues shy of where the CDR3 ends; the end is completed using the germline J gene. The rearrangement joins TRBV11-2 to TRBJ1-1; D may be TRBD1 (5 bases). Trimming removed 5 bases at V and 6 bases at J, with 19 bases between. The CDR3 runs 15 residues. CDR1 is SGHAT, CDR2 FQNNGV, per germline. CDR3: CASSRSGAPAPEAFF. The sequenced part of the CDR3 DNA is TGTGCCAGCAGCCGCAGTGGGGCCCCAGCGCCTGAA.

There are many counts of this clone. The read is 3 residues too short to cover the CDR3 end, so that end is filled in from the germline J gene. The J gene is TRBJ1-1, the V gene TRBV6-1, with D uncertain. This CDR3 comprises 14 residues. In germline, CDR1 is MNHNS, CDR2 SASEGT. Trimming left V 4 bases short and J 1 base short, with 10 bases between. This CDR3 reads CASSGLPENTEAFF. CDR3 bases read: TGTGCCAGCAGTGGACTTCCTGAGAACACTGAA.